This T cell receptor beta chain was documented in a study of OX40 agonist ivuxolimab in advanced cancers. Sequencing used immunoSEQ multiplex PCR; TCRdb keeps in-frame clones, though not all of them. The sample has tens of thousands of clones; 75% to 90% are singletons. Germline V gives CDR1 GTSNPN, CDR2 SVGIG (reference sequence). The CDR3 length is 14 residues. Trimming removed 1 base at V and 1 base at J, with 8 bases between. The clonotype originates from an adult with an advanced solid tumor such as melanoma, head and neck, liver or kidney cancer. Specimen: CD4+ or CD8+ T cells sorted from blood, collected in a trial of the OX40 agonist ivuxolimab. The chain recombines TRBV30 with TRBJ1-5; D might be TRBD1 (6 bases). CDR3 DNA sequence: TGTGCCTGGAGTGAAGGACAGAGCAATCAGCCCCAGCATTTT. Translated: CAWSEGQSNQPQHF.